Reported below is one TCR beta chain. CDR1 and CDR2 (germline): LGHDT, YNNKEL (reference sequence). The junction had 4 bases not matched to a gene; V was cut back by 0 bases and J by 5 bases. The CDR3 is 16 amino acids. This entry is derived from a study of blood T cell repertoires in COVID-19. In the authors' methods: Scientists estimated how many nucleated cells there were by amplifying reference gene primers. Only in-frame clones appear in the TCRdb table, and some are missing; sequencing was by immunoSEQ multiplex PCR. From that table come the V and J calls and clone size; the DNA was used to work out D and trimming. Here the sample spans roughly 100,000 clones, roughly 80% being singletons.

The sequencing sample was made of peripheral blood. This chain links TRBV3-1 (or the pseudogene TRBV3-2) with TRBJ2-2, with 9 bases that match TRBD1. This sequence originates from a woman older than 75 with active or convalescent COVID-19. For the CDR3, the DNA is TGTGCCAGCAGCCAAGAGGGACAGGGATATACCGGGGAGCTGTTTTTT. It specifies CASSQEGQGYTGELFF.